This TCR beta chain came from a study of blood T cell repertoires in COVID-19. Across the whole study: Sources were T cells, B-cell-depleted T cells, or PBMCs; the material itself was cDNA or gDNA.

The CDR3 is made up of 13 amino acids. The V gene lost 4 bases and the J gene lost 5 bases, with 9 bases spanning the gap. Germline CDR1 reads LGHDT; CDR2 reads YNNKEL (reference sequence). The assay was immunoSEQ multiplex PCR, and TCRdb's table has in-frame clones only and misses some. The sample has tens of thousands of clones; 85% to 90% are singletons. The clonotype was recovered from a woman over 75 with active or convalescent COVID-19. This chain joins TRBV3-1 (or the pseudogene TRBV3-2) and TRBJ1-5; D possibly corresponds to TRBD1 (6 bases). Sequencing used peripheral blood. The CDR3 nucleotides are TGTGCCAGCAGCCTACAGGGTGATCAGCCCCAGCATTTT. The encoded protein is CASSLQGDQPQHF.